Sequencing of this TCR beta chain was carried out in a study of blood T cell repertoires in COVID-19. Study overall: Both acute and convalescent COVID-19 samples were obtained from the United States, Italy and Spain. PBMCs, B-cell-depleted T cells, or T cells were the source of the cDNA or gDNA that made up the material.

Germline V gives CDR1 MDHEN, CDR2 SYDVKM. The V end lost 4 bases, the J end lost 2 bases, and 15 bases lay between the germline ends. This CDR3 comprises 15 residues. Original methodology: Amplification of reference gene primers provided the estimated nucleated cell counts. The repertoire was sequenced with immunoSEQ multiplex PCR; TCRdb's copy has only in-frame clones and lacks some. Clone size and V and J calls were adopted from that table, with D and trimming inferred from the DNA. The table includes some 45,000 clones, roughly nine tenths detected once. The sequence came from a man between 45 and 60 years old with active COVID-19. The sequenced sample consisted of peripheral blood. This chain connects TRBV28 to TRBJ2-7, with D possibly matching TRBD2 (5 bases). The CDR3 is CASSSSERKAYEQYF. Here the CDR3 DNA reads TGTGCCAGCAGTTCTAGTGAGCGGAAGGCCTACGAGCAGTACTTC.